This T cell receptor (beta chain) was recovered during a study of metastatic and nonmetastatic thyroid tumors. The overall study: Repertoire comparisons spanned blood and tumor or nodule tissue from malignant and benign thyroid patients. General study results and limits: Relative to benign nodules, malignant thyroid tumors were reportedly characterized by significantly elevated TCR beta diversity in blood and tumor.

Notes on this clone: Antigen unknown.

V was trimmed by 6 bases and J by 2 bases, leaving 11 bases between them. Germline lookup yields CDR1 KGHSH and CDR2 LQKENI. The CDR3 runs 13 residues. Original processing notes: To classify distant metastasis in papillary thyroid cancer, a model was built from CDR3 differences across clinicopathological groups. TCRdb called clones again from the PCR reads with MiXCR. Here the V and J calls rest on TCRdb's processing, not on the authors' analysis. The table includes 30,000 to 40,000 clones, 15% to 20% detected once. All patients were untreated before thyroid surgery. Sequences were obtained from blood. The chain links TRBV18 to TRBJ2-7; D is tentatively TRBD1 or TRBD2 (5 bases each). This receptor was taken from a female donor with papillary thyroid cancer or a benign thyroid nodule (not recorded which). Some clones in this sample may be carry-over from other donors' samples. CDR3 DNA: TGTGCCAGCTCGGGACGACACACCTACGAGCAGTACTTC. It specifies CASSGRHTYEQYF.